This T cell receptor (beta chain) was profiled in a study of cytomegalovirus exposure and HLA in healthy donors. Study-wide results and limits: HLA alleles were associated with roughly 15,000 TCR beta sequences in a later analysis at 0.05 false discovery rate. Being productive about 90% or about 30% of the time was typical of most TCR beta V segments in an earlier analysis.

The CDR3 covers 12 residues. V shed 3 bases and J shed 8 bases, with 10 bases lying between them. Looked up from germline, CDR1 is MNHNS and CDR2 is SASEGT. As concerns this clone: The target antigen is unknown.

The PCR ran on 60 Vbeta and 13 Jbeta primers. Only in-frame clones appear in the TCRdb table, and some are missing; sequencing was by immunoSEQ multiplex PCR. The data show under 170,000 clones, roughly 77% seen once. The receptor was isolated from a human donor in good health. Material: PBMCs. The chain links TRBV6-1 to TRBJ1-2, with D tentatively TRBD1 (5 bases). CDR3 sequence: CASSEQGEGYTF. The CDR3 DNA reads TGTGCCAGCAGTGAGCAAGGGGAAGGCTACACCTTC.